Listed here is a single T cell receptor (beta chain). The sample belongs to a study of T cell changes during pregnancy in multiple sclerosis. Profiled with immunoSEQ multiplex PCR; TCRdb holds only in-frame clones, not every one. The data contain 35,000 to 50,000 clones, roughly 90% of them singletons. The CDR3 runs to 13 residues. J gave up 7 bases and V 6 bases, and 7 bases lay outside the gene matches. Germline V lookup: CDR1 MNHEY, CDR2 SVGAGI. This clonotype was sampled from a female donor with multiple sclerosis, enrolled in a pregnancy study. V usage is TRBV6-5 and J usage is TRBJ2-7; the match to TRBD1 covers 9 bases. This specimen consisted of CD4+ T cells from peripheral blood mononuclear cells, obtained in the second trimester of pregnancy. CDR3 in DNA: TGTGCCAGCAGCCTCCTCGGACAGGGGGAGCAGTACTTC. Protein sequence: CASSLLGQGEQYF.